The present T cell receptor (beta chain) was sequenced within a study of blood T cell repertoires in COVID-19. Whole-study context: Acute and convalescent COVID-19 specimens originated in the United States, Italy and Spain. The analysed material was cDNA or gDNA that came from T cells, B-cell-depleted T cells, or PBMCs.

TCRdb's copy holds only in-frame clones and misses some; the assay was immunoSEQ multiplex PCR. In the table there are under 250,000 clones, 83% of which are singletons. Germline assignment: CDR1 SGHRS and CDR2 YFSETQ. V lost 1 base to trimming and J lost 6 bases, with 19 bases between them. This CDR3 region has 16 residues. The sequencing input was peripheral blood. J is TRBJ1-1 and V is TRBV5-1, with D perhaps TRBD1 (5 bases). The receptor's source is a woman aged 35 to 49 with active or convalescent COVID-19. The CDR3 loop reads CASSLSTGGFESEAFF. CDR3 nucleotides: TGCGCCAGCAGCTTGTCTACGGGGGGGTTTGAGTCTGAAGCTTTCTTT.